This T cell receptor (beta chain) was found in a study of blood T cell repertoires in COVID-19. Study in general: The analysed material was cDNA or gDNA that came from T cells, B-cell-depleted T cells, or PBMCs.

Sequencing used immunoSEQ multiplex PCR; TCRdb keeps in-frame clones, though not all of them. The sample holds more than 95,000 clones, 55% to 75% seen once. The germline V gene has CDR1 LNHDA and CDR2 SQIVND (reference sequence). The CDR3 extends over 13 amino acids. V gave up 6 bases and J gave up 8 bases, with 11 bases separating them. The source material was peripheral blood. The clonotype comes from a woman between 70 and 85 years old with acute or convalescent COVID-19. This rearrangement joins TRBV19 to TRBJ1-6, with a possible D match to TRBD1 (6 bases). The CDR3 DNA reads TGTGCCAGTAGCTACAGGGTGGATTCACCCCTCCACTTT. The encoded protein is CASSYRVDSPLHF.